The entry below gives a single T cell receptor beta chain sequence along with its context. The target antigen is unknown. Use of 60 Vbeta and 13 Jbeta primers characterized the PCR. Sequenced by immunoSEQ multiplex PCR; TCRdb stores in-frame clones only, minus some. Among around 150,000 clones listed, roughly three quarters were seen once. This entry is derived from a study of cytomegalovirus exposure and HLA in healthy donors. Whole-study context: A data release that came early held some 79 million unique TCRs from HLA-typed donors. Study observations and caveats: A later analysis linked a missense variant in DCLRE1C to the trimming of TCR beta V and J genes. CMV serostatus was the only immune exposure information that was available.

The CDR3 is made up of 15 amino acids. Trimming took 6 bases from V and 2 from J, leaving 16 bases between them. From germline, CDR1 is KGHSH and CDR2 LQKENI. Unrecorded immune exposures were likely, despite nominal health at sampling. The receptor's source is a man aged 60-69 years in good health and CMV-seronegative. The sample was PBMCs. This chain links TRBV18 with TRBJ1-2, with no clear D. The CDR3 reads CASSESQAGNYGYTF. In DNA form, the CDR3 reads TGTGCCAGCTCGGAGTCCCAGGCGGGAAACTATGGCTACACCTTC.